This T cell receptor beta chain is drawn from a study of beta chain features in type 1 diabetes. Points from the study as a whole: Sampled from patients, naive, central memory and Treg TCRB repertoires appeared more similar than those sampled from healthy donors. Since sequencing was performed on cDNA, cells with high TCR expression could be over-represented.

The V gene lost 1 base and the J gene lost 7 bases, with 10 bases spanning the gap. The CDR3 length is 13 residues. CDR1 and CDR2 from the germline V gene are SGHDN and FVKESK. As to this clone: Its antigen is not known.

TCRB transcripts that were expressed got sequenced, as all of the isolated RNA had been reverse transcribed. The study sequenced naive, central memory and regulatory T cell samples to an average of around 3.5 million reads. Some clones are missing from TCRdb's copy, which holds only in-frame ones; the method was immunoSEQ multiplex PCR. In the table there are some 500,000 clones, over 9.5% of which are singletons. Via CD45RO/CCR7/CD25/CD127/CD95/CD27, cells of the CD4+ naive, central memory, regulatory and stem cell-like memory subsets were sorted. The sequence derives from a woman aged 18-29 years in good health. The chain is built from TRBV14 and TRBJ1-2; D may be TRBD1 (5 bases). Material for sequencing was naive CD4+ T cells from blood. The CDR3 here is CASSQAHGGGYTF. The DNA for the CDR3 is TGTGCCAGCAGCCAAGCCCACGGGGGTGGCTACACCTTC. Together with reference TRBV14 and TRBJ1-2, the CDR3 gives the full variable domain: EAGVTQFPSHSVIEKGQTVTLRCDPISGHDNLYWYRRVMGKEIKFLLHFVKESKQDESGMPNNRFLAERTGGTYSTLKVQPAELEDSGVYFCASSQAHGGGYTFGSGTRLTVV.